This T cell receptor (beta chain) comes out of a study of T-cell reconstitution after alpha-beta-depleted transplantation in children listed by TCRdb under 2016. Study-wide context: The study quantitatively tracked T-cell immune reconstitution after TCRalphabeta/CD19-depleted allogeneic hematopoietic cell transplantation in children using TCR repertoire profiling. On the study overall, not on this receptor specifically: Over subsequent months, a decline in hyperexpanded clone frequencies was noted, and after one year, T-cell counts and TCRbeta diversity were mostly ascribed to newly produced T cells. The apparently early alphabetaT-cell count recovery about two months after transplant was reportedly dependent on only several hundred rapidly expanded clones derived from non-depleted graft cells. In some patients, the high TCRbeta diversity seen at day 60 was put down to recipient T cells and intrathymic progenitors that had survived conditioning.

The V end gives up 7 bases and the J end 1 base, leaving 6 bases in the junction not matched to a gene. From the cysteine through the phenylalanine, the CDR3 covers 15 amino acids. The CDR3 DNA has 45 bases and is translated from base 1. Taken from the germline V gene, the CDR1 and CDR2 loops are SNHLY and FYNNEI. Library method: PCR. For sequencing, an Illumina HiSeq 2500 was employed. TCR library preparation used molecular barcoding, with unique molecular identifiers applied to normalize quantification of the TCRbeta repertoire. TCRdb reran the public reads through fastp at Q25 and MiXCR, keeping productive beta chains. Every distinct CDR3 protein forms one entry, paired with its most common genes and DNA. Present in this sample are 600,000 to 800,000 distinct CDR3 sequences, around 14% of which were seen just once. 0.79% of the sample is held by the ten biggest clonotypes. What the treatment or condition label conveys for this sample: allogeneic hematopoietic cell transplantation with graft depleted of TCRalphabeta T cells and CD19 B cells. TCRalphabeta/CD19-depleted allogeneic hematopoietic cell grafts were given to the transplant recipients, all of whom were children.

The table lists this clonotype with a few counts. No antigen is known for it. Base qualities were left out, and no much larger clone turns up one base away. The clonotype was recovered from a girl aged 2 to 10 with congenital amegakaryocytic thrombocytopenia, due to receive a stem cell transplant. Sequencing used PBMCs, obtained before TCRalphabeta/CD19-depleted stem cell transplant. The rearranged segments are TRBV2 and TRBJ2-2; TRBD1 lines up with 7 middle nucleotides. The nucleotide sequence is given as TGTGCCAGCAATATACGACAGGGGAACACCGGGGAGCTGTTTTTT. It translates as CASNIRQGNTGELFF. With all but the CDR3 taken from the reference TRBV2 and TRBJ2-2 genes, the full variable domain is: EPEVTQTPSHQVTQMGQEVILRCVPISNHLYFYWYRQILGQKVEFLVSFYNNEISEKSEIFDDQFSVERPDGSNFTLKIRSTKLEDSAMYFCASNIRQGNTGELFFGEGSRLTVL.